This T cell receptor beta chain is from a study of radiotherapy plus CTLA-4 blockade in lung cancer. This clone was seen only a few times. Its antigen remains unidentified. V dropped 5 bases and J dropped 3 bases, with 14 bases sitting between them. The CDR3 loop spans 14 amino acids. From germline, CDR1 is MNHEY and CDR2 SVGAGI. Alongside CTLA-4 blockade with ipilimumab, patients with chemo-refractory metastatic non-small-cell lung cancer received focal radiation. Clones were sequenced by immunoSEQ multiplex PCR, and TCRdb holds only the in-frame ones, with some missing. The table has over 50,000 clones, around 80% seen once. Study results and caveats: Expansion in blood of tumor-derived TCR clones was seen after radiotherapy plus ipilimumab.

This clonotype originated in a human donor with non-small cell lung cancer who had a partial response to radiotherapy plus ipilimumab. The material sequenced was peripheral blood, taken from a patient treated with radiotherapy plus ipilimumab. The V and J genes are TRBV6-5 and TRBJ2-7, with D perhaps matching TRBD1 (6 bases). CDR3 in amino acids: CASSEGGRGYEQYF. As DNA, the CDR3 is TGTGCCAGCAGTGAAGGCGGCAGGGGCTACGAGCAGTACTTC.